This TCR beta chain was sequenced in a study of T cell responses to AZD1222 COVID-19 vaccine. The germline gives CDR1 SEHNR, CDR2 FQNEAQ (reference sequence). The CDR3 consists of 18 residues. V lost 1 base to trimming and J lost 12 bases; unmatched junction nucleotides: 15. This table comes from immunoSEQ multiplex PCR, and its TCRdb copy is limited to in-frame clones, with some not included. This sample carries around 130,000 clones, more than 90% of them seen once, and the ten largest clones take under 2%. Sequencing used peripheral blood, obtained 28 days after the second AZD1222 dose. The clonotype originates from an adult who received the AZD1222 COVID-19 vaccine. The chain links TRBV7-9 to TRBJ2-5; 15 bases map to TRBD2. The CDR3 loop is CASSLEPIRTSGGGRKYF. The DNA of the CDR3 is TGTGCCAGCAGCTTAGAACCCATCCGGACTAGCGGGGGGGGACGAAAGTACTTC.